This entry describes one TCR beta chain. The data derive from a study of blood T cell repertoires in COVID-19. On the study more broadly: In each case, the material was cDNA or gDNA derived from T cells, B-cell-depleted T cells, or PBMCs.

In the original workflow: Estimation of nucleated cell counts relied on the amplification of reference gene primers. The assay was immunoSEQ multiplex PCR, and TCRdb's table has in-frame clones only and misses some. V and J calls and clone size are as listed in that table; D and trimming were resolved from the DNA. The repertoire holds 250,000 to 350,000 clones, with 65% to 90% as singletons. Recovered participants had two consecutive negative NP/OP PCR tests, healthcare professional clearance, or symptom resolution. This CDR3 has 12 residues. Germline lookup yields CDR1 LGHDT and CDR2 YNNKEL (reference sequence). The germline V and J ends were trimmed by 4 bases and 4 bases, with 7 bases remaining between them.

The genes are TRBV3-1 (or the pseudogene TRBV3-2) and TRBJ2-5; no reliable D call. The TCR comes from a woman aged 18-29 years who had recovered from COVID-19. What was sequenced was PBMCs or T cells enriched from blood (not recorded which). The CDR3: CASSPLLETQYF. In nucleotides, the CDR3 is TGTGCCAGCAGCCCCCTTTTAGAGACCCAGTACTTC.